This T cell receptor beta chain was profiled in a study of Graves' ophthalmopathy and Graves' hyperthyroidism. It was on clinical symptoms, serum thyroxine, TRAb, thyroid ultrasound and orbital computed tomography that diagnosis relied. On this clonotype itself: Its antigen is unidentified.

V shed 0 bases, J shed 7 bases, and the junction held 3 bases outside the gene matches. The V gene's germline CDR1 is LNHNV and CDR2 YYDKDF (reference sequence). The CDR3 spans 13 residues. Amplification from RNA transcripts yielded the TCR beta CDR3 regions. RT-PCR in the first round used HTBI primers; a second-round multiplex PCR followed. TCRdb reanalysed the multiplex PCR reads using MiXCR and keeps one entry per CDR3 protein. The sample includes a few hundred thousand distinct CDR3 sequences, about 15% of them seen just once. Regarding the study as a whole: Appearing in blood as well were most expanded thyroid clonotypes above 0.001 frequency.

The sequence came from an adult woman with stable Graves' hyperthyroidism. This rearrangement joins TRBV15 to TRBJ2-7; 7 nucleotides align to TRBD2. Sample: peripheral blood. This CDR3 is CATSRDLGGEQYF. CDR3 nucleotide sequence: TGTGCCACCAGCAGAGATCTGGGGGGGGAGCAGTACTTC. The complete variable domain, with remaining parts taken from reference TRBV15 and TRBJ2-7, reads DAMVIQNPRYQVTQFGKPVTLSCSQTLNHNVMYWYQQKSSQAPKLLFHYYDKDFNNEADTPDNFQSRRPNTSFCFLDIRSPGLGDTAMYLCATSRDLGGEQYFGPGTRLTVT.